The 20 T cell receptor beta chains below were found in one sample sequenced in a study of T cell changes during pregnancy in multiple sclerosis. TCRdb's table, derived via immunoSEQ multiplex PCR, lists solely in-frame clones and lacks some. The profile covers about 84,000 clones, with 94% appearing a single time and about 0.99% taken by the ten largest. The sequencing here drew on peripheral blood, taken in the second trimester of pregnancy. The receptors originated from a female donor in good health, enrolled as a control in a pregnancy study.

The rearrangement links TRBV28 to TRBJ1-5; 7 bases match TRBD1. The CDR3 is 15 residues long. Germline V gives CDR1 MDHEN, CDR2 SYDVKM. V lost 6 bases, J lost 3 bases, and 8 bases stayed unmatched. The CDR3 sequence is CASRYRQGNNQPQHF. The CDR3 nucleotides read TGTGCCAGCAGATATCGACAGGGCAACAATCAGCCCCAGCATTTT. The whole variable domain, filled in from reference TRBV28 and TRBJ1-5, reads DVKVTQSSRYLVKRTGEKVFLECVQDMDHENMFWYRQDPGLGLRLIYFSYDVKMKEKGDIPEGYSVSREKKERFSLILESASTNQTSMYLCASRYRQGNNQPQHFGDGTRLSIL.

For the CDR3, the DNA is TGTGCCACCCGGCCTAGCGGGAGTACACCTGAGCAGTTCTTC. Translating gives CATRPSGSTPEQFF. The chain combines TRBV10-3 with TRBJ2-1; 10 nucleotides line up with TRBD2. J lost 9 bases, V lost 10 bases, and 12 bases had no gene match. The germline CDR1 and CDR2 sequences are ENHRY and SYGVKD. The CDR3 is made up of 14 amino acids.

This chain connects TRBV5-6 to TRBJ2-1, with TRBD1 matching over 7 bases. Unmatched junction bases numbered 3, after V lost 3 bases and J lost 0 bases. The CDR3 is made up of 15 amino acids. Looked up from germline, CDR1 is SGHDT and CDR2 is YYEEEE. The DNA for the CDR3 is TGTGCCAGCAGCTCGGGACAGCTCTCCTACAATGAGCAGTTCTTC. Residues: CASSSGQLSYNEQFF.

In its sample, this clone was seen once. The genes are TRBV5-1 and TRBJ2-7; D is possibly TRBD1 (5 bases). This CDR3 has 14 residues. The germline gives CDR1 SGHRS, CDR2 YFSETQ. The V gene lost 2 bases and the J gene lost 2 bases, with 11 bases spanning the gap. The CDR3 reads CASSLGSGPYEQYF. The DNA for the CDR3 is TGCGCCAGCAGCTTAGGCTCAGGGCCCTACGAGCAGTACTTC.

The chain recombines TRBV29-1 with TRBJ2-5; D gene uncertain. V shed 2 bases and J shed 1 base, with 8 bases lying between them. CDR1 and CDR2 (germline): SQVTM, ANQGSEA. CDR3 size: 13 residues. The CDR3 loop is CSVERVGQETQYF. The DNA of the CDR3 is TGCAGCGTTGAACGGGTCGGCCAAGAGACCCAGTACTTC.

The rearrangement links TRBV2 to TRBJ2-7; tentatively, D is TRBD2 (6 bases). CDR3 length: 15 residues. Trimming took off 7 bases at V and 0 bases at J, with 16 bases between the two ends. CDR1 and CDR2 from the germline V gene are SNHLY and FYNNEI. DNA for the CDR3: TGTGCCAGCAACGTCGGAGGGCCTAGCTCCTACGAGCAGTACTTC. Translated, it gives CASNVGGPSSYEQYF.

This clone was observed a few times. This sequence joins TRBV11-2 and TRBJ1-2; D not certain. Between the trimmed V and J ends, which lost 5 bases and 1 base, there was a span of 8 bases. The CDR3 runs 13 residues. Germline-derived CDR1 and CDR2 are SGHAT and FQNNGV. As DNA, the CDR3 is TGTGCCAGCAGCCTAGGTCTTAACTATGGCTACACCTTC. This sequence encodes CASSLGLNYGYTF.

The V and J genes are TRBV15 and TRBJ2-1, with D unclear. There are 11 residues in the CDR3. Trimming removed 3 bases at V and 9 bases at J, with 6 bases between. CDR1 and CDR2 from the germline V gene are LNHNV and YYDKDF (reference sequence). This CDR3 is CATSRETEQFF. CDR3 in DNA: TGTGCCACCAGCAGGGAGACTGAGCAGTTCTTC.

The rearrangement uses TRBV9 and TRBJ2-5; D not certain. The V gene lost 0 bases and the J gene lost 4 bases, with 7 bases spanning the gap. This CDR3 is built from 13 residues. CDR1 is SGDLS, CDR2 YYNGEE, per germline. The CDR3 nucleotides read TGTGCCAGCAGCGTAGAGTCAGGAGAGACCCAGTACTTC. Protein product: CASSVESGETQYF.

This clone has just a few counts. The V gene is TRBV11-3, the J gene TRBJ2-6; no reliable D call. This CDR3 is 15 amino acids long. The V end was cut by 0 bases, the J end by 2 bases, with 5 bases between. In germline, CDR1 is SGHNT, CDR2 YENEEA. The CDR3 is CASSLEVAGANVLTF. CDR3 bases: TGTGCCAGCAGCTTAGAGGTAGCTGGGGCCAACGTCCTGACTTTC.

This clone was observed a single time. The chain is built from TRBV2 and TRBJ1-1, with D possibly matching TRBD1 (5 bases). From germline, CDR1 is SNHLY and CDR2 FYNNEI. There are 15 residues in the CDR3. The ends were cut back, 1 base at V and 4 bases at J, with 13 bases in the middle. The CDR3 here is CASSEEGRGVTEAFF. The CDR3 DNA reads TGTGCCAGCAGTGAAGAGGGACGCGGGGTCACTGAAGCTTTCTTT.

The table lists this clone with a count of one. V and J are TRBV4-1 and TRBJ1-1; 9 nucleotides line up with TRBD1. This CDR3 contains 15 residues. V lost 3 bases, J lost 6 bases, and 8 bases stayed unmatched. Germline V CDR1 and CDR2: MGHRA, YSYEKL. The CDR3 DNA follows: TGCGCCAGCAGCCAGACAGGGGGTCGGGCTTCTGAAGCTTTCTTT. It translates to CASSQTGGRASEAFF.

The V gene is TRBV19, the J gene TRBJ2-7; no clear D gene. The CDR3 covers 12 residues. V lost 0 bases, J lost 6 bases, and 6 bases lay in between. Germline V gives CDR1 LNHDA, CDR2 SQIVND (reference sequence). CDR3 residues: CASSIERSEQYF. DNA of the CDR3: TGTGCCAGTAGTATAGAAAGGAGCGAGCAGTACTTC.

The chain links TRBV27 to TRBJ2-2; 14 bases agree with TRBD2. CDR3 length: 17 residues. The germline V gene encodes CDR1 MNHEY and CDR2 SMNVEV (reference sequence). J was trimmed by 7 bases and V by 6 bases; bases with no gene match: 10. The DNA for the CDR3 is TGTGCCAGCAGAGGGACTAGCGGGAGCTCGCGGGTCGGGGAGCTGTTTTTT. Amino acids: CASRGTSGSSRVGELFF.

This clone was detected only once. This chain connects TRBV21-1 to TRBJ2-2; the table names TRBD1, a call not compared with the DNA. TRBV21-1 is a known pseudogene. The CDR3 covers 14 residues. The CDR3 spells CASRRRGPPGELFF. The DNA of the CDR3 is TGTGCCAGCAGGCGCAGGGGGCCCCCCGGGGAGCTGTTTTTT.

The chain employs TRBV28 and TRBJ2-3; D gene uncertain. CDR1 and CDR2 from the germline V gene are MDHEN and SYDVKM. The CDR3 runs to 13 residues. The V end was cut by 5 bases, the J end by 4 bases, with 10 bases between. The CDR3 DNA sequence: TGTGCCAGCAGTAGTCAGGCCCCAGATACGCAGTATTTT. It is translated as CASSSQAPDTQYF.

This clone has ten or more counts. The chain recombines TRBV2 with TRBJ2-1, with 8 bases that match TRBD1. The CDR3 is made up of 11 amino acids. Per germline, CDR1 SNHLY and CDR2 FYNNEI. The J segment lost 15 bases and the V segment lost 4 bases, leaving 5 bases of the junction unmatched. As DNA, the CDR3 is TGTGCCAGCAGTGGGACAGGGTGGATGTTCTTC. This sequence encodes CASSGTGWMFF.

V usage is TRBV2 and J usage is TRBJ1-2, with 11 nucleotides matching TRBD1. CDR3 size: 12 residues. J was trimmed by 6 bases and V by 10 bases; bases with no gene match: 4. Germline values: CDR1 SNHLY, CDR2 FYNNEI. Here the CDR3 reads CANRDRGDGYTF. CDR3 sequence (DNA): TGTGCCAACCGGGACAGGGGGGATGGCTACACCTTC.

The CDR3 coding sequence is TGTGCCAGCAGTTCGGGGACAGGGCCCTACGAGCAGTACTTC. Encoded protein: CASSSGTGPYEQYF. V is TRBV27 and J is TRBJ2-7, with 9 bases lining up with TRBD1. The V gene end was trimmed by 4 bases and the J gene end by 2 bases; junction bases not matched to a gene: 3. The CDR3 has 14 amino acids. Germline CDR1 MNHEY, CDR2 SMNVEV (reference sequence).

The genes are TRBV6-1 and TRBJ2-7; a possible D gene is TRBD1 (6 bases). The ends were cut back, 4 bases at V and 0 bases at J, with 16 bases in the middle. The V gene's germline CDR1 is MNHNS and CDR2 SASEGT. This CDR3 comprises 16 residues. CDR3 in DNA: TGTGCCAGCAGTGGTCGGACAGCCCCTAGCTCCTACGAGCAGTACTTC. Translating gives CASSGRTAPSSYEQYF.